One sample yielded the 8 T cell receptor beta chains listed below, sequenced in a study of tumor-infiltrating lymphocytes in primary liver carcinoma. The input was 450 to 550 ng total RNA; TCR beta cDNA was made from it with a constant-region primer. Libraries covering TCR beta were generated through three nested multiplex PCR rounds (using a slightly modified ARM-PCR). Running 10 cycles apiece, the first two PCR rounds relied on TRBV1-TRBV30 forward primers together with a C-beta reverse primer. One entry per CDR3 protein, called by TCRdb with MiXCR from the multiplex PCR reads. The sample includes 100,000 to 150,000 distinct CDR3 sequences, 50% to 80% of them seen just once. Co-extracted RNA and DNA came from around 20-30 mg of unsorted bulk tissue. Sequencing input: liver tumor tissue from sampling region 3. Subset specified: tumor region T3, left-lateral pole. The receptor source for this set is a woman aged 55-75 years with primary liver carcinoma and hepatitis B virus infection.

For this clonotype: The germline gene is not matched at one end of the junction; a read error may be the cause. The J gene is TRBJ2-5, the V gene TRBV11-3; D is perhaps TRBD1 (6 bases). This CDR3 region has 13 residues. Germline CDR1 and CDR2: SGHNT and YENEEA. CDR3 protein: CTSSPRGGRTQYF. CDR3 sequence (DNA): TGTACCAGCAGCCCCAGGGGCGGTCGGACCCAGTACTTC.

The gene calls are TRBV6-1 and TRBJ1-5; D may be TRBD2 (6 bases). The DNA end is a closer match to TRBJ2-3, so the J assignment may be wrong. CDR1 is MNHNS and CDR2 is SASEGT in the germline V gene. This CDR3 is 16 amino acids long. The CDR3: CASSERPGVSNQLQYF. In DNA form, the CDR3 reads TGTGCCAGCAGTGAACGTCCGGGGGTAAGCAATCAACTCCAGTATTTT.

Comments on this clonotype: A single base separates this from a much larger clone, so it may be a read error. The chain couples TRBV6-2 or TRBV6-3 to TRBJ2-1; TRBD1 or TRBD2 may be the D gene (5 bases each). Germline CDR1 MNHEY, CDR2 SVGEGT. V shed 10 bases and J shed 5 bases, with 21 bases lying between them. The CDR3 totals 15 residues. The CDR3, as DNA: TGTGCCACCAGACCGGACTGGGGCCCTCACAATGAGCAGTTCTTC. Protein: CATRPDWGPHNEQFF.

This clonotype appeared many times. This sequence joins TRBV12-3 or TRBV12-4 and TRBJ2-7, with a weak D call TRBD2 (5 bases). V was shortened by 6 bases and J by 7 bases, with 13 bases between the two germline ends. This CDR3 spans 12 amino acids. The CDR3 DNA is TGTGCCAGCAGCCCGGACTCATGGGAGCAGTACTTC. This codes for CASSPDSWEQYF.

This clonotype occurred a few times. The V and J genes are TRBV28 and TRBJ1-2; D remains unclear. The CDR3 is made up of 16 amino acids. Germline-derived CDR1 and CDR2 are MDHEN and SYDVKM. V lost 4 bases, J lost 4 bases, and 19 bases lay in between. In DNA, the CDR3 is TGTGCCAGCAGTTCTCGATCAGGAAAACTGGGCTATGGCTACACCTTC. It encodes CASSSRSGKLGYGYTF.

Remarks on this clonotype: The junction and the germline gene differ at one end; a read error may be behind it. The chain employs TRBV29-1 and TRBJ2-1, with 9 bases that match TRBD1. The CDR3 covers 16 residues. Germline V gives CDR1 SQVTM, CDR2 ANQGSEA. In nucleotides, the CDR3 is TGCATCGTTCAAGACCCCGGGACAGGGCTTCGGAATGAGCAGTTCTTC. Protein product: CIVQDPGTGLRNEQFF.

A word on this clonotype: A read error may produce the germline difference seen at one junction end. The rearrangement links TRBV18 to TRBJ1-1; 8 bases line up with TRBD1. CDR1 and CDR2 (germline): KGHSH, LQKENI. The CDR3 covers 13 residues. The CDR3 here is CTSSPYGQGEIFF. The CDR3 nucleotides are TGTACCAGCTCACCTTACGGACAGGGAGAGATCTTCTTT.

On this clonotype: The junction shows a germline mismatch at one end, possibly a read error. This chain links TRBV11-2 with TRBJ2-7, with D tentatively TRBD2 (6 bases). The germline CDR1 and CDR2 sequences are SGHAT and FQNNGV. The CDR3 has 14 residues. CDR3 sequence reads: CASCTTRPSYGQYF. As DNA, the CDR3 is TGTGCCAGCTGCACGACTAGGCCTTCCTACGGGCAGTACTTC.